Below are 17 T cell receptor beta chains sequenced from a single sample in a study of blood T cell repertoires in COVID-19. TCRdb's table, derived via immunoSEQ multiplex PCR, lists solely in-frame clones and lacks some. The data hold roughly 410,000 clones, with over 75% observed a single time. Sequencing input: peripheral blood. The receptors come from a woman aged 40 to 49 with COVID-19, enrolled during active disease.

The CDR3 nucleotides read TGTGCCAGCAGCTTAGTGGCGGGTGAGCAGTTCTTC. Translation gives CASSLVAGEQFF. The J gene is TRBJ2-1, the V gene TRBV7-9; tentative D call: TRBD2 (5 bases). V was pared by 1 base and J by 9 bases, with 7 bases between. There are 12 residues in the CDR3. Germline V gene data show CDR1 as SEHNR and CDR2 as FQNEAQ (reference sequence). Complete variable domain (other parts from reference TRBV7-9 and TRBJ2-1): DTGVSQNPRHKITKRGQNVTFRCDPISEHNRLYWYRQTLGQGPEFLTYFQNEAQLEKSRLLSDRFSAERPKGSFSTLEIQRTEQGDSAMYLCASSLVAGEQFFGPGTRLTVL.

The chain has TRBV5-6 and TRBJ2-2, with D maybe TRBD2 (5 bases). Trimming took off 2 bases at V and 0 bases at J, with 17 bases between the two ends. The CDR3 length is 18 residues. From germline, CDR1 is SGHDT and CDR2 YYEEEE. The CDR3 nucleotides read TGTGCCAGCAGCTTCTTCCCAGACTATTCAGCGAACACCGGGGAGCTGTTTTTT. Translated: CASSFFPDYSANTGELFF. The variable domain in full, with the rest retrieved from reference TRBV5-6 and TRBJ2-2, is DAGVTQSPTHLIKTRGQQVTLRCSPKSGHDTVSWYQQALGQGPQFIFQYYEEEERQRGNFPDRFSGHQFPNYSSELNVNALLLGDSALYLCASSFFPDYSANTGELFFGEGSRLTVL.

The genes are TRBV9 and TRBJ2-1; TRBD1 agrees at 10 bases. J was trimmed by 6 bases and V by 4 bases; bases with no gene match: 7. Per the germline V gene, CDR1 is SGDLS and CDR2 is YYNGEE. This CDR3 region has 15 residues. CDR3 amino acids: CASSLGQGRINEQFF. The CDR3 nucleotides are TGTGCCAGCAGCTTGGGACAGGGGAGGATCAATGAGCAGTTCTTC.

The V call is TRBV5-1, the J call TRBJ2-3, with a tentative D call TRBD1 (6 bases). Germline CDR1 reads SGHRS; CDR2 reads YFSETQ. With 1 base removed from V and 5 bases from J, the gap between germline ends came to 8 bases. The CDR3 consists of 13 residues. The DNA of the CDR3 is TGCGCCAGCAGCTTGCAGGGGCTAGATACGCAGTATTTT. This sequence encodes CASSLQGLDTQYF.

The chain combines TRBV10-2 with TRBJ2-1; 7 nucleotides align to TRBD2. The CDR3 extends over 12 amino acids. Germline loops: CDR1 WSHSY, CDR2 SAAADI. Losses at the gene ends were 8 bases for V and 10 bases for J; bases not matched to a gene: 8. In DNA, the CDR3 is TGCGCCAGCGGGCTAGCGGAGTTGGAGCAGTTCTTC. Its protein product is CASGLAELEQFF.

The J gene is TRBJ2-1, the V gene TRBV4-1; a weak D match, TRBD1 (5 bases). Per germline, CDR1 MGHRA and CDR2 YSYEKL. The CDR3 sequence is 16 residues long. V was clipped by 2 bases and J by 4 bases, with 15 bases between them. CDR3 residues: CASSQRGLQSYNEQFF. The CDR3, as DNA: TGCGCCAGCAGCCAAAGGGGCCTACAGAGTTACAATGAGCAGTTCTTC.

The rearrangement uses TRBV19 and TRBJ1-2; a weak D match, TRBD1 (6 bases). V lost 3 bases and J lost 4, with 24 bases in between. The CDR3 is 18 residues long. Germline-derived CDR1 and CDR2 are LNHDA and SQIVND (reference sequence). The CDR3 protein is CASSMDKGGALGGYGYTF. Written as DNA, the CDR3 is TGTGCCAGTAGTATGGATAAGGGGGGGGCCCTAGGTGGCTATGGCTACACCTTC.

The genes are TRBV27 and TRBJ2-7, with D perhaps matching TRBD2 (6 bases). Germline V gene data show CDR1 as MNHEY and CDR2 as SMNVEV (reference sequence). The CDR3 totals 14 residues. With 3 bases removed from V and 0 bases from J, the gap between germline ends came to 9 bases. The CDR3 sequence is CASSFVGSSYEQYF. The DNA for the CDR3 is TGTGCCAGCAGTTTCGTCGGGAGCTCCTACGAGCAGTACTTC.

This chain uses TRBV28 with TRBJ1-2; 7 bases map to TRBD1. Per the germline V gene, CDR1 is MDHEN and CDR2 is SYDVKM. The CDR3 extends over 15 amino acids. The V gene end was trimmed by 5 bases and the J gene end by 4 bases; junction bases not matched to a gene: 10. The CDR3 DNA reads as TGTGCCAGCAGTAAGGACAGGTCTATTGTCTATGGCTACACCTTC. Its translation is CASSKDRSIVYGYTF.

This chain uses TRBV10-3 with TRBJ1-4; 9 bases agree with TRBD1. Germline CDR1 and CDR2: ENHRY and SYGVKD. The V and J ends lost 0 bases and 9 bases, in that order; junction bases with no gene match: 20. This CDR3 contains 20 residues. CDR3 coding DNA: TGTGCCATCAGTGAGTCCCGAGCCCTTATCGGACAGGGGTACGAGAAAAAACTGTTTTTT. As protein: CAISESRALIGQGYEKKLFF.

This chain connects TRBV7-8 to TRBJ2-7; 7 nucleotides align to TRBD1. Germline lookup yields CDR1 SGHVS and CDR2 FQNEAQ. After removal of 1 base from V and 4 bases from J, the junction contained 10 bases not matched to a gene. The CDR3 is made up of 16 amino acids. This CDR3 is CASSLGYETGIYEQYF. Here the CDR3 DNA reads TGTGCCAGCAGCTTAGGTTATGAGACAGGGATTTACGAGCAGTACTTC.

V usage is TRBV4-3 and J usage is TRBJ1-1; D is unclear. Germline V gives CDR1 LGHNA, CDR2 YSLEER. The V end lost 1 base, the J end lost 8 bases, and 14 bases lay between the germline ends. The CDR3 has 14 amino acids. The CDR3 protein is CASSQGERAPEAFF. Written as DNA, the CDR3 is TGCGCCAGCAGCCAAGGTGAGAGGGCCCCGGAAGCTTTCTTT.

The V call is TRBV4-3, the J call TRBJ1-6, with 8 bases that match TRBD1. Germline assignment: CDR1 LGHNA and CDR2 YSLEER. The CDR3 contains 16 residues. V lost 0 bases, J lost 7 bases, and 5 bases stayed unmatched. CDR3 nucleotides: TGCGCCAGCAGCCAAGATATCCGACAGGGGAATTCACCCCTCCACTTT. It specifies CASSQDIRQGNSPLHF.

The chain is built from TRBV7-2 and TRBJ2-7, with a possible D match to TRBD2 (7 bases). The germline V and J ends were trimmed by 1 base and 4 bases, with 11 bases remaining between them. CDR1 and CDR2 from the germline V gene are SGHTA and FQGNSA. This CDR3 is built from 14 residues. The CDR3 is CASSLVGGGYEQYF. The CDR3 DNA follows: TGTGCCAGCAGCTTAGTAGGGGGGGGTTACGAGCAGTACTTC.

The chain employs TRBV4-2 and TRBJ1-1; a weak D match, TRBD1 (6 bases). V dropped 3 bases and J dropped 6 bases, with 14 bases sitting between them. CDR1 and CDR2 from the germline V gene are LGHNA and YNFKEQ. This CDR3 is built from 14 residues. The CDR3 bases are TGTGCCAGCAGCCAGCCCTCAGGGGTGGCTGAAGCTTTCTTT. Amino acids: CASSQPSGVAEAFF.

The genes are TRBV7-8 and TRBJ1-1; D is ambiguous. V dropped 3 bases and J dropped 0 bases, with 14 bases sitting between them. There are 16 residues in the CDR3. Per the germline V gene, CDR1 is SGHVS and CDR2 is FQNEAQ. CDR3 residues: CASSFLGDFMNTEAFF. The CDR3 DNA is TGTGCCAGCAGCTTTCTCGGGGATTTCATGAACACTGAAGCTTTCTTT.

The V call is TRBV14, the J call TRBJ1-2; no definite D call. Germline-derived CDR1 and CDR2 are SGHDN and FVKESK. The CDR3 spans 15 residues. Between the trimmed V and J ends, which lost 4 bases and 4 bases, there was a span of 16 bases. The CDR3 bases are TGTGCCAGCAGCCCCTCCGGGGTCGTCACCTATGGCTACACCTTC. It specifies CASSPSGVVTYGYTF.